The 14 T cell receptor beta chains reported below all come from one sample, sequenced in a study of post-analysis software for immune sequencing data (dated by TCRdb to the mid-2010s). Study-wide conclusions, independent of this receptor: Patients showed significantly higher frequencies than controls for about five TRBV segments, among them TRBV5-6, TRBV5-1 and TRBV20-1.

The library came from PCR. Reads for this sample came from an Illumina HiSeq 2500. To reduce PCR and sequencing biases, unique molecular identifiers were built into the TCR beta cDNA libraries. The raw public reads went through TCRdb reprocessing: fastp at Q25, MiXCR clone calling, in-frame beta chains kept. Rows merge per CDR3 protein into single entries with the most common DNA and genes. A total of 180,000 or so distinct CDR3 sequences appear in this sample, about 30% of them only once. Clones ranked in the top ten supply 3.4% of the sample. Antigens for these TCRs are unknown. Sequencing was performed on blood. The receptors originated from a girl younger than 18 with multiple sclerosis.

The chain combines TRBV7-9 with TRBJ2-7; 11 bases map to TRBD1. CDR1 is SEHNR, CDR2 FQNEAQ, per germline (reference sequence). Trimming removed 4 bases from V and 3 bases from J; junction bases left unmatched: 2. The CDR3 sequence is 14 residues long. The CDR3 DNA is TGTGCCAGCAGCTCGGGACAGGGGGACTACGAGCAGTACTTC. Translated: CASSSGQGDYEQYF.

This clonotype has ten or more counts. V is TRBV5-1 and J is TRBJ2-5, with TRBD2 as a possible D gene (6 bases). V lost 4 bases to trimming and J lost 5 bases, with 12 bases between them. The CDR3 runs to 13 residues. Germline CDR1 is SGHRS and CDR2 is YFSETQ. CDR3 in DNA: TGCGCCAGCAGCACGGGACTCAGGGAGACCCAGTACTTC. Protein sequence: CASSTGLRETQYF.

This clonotype was seen repeatedly, ten times or more. The chain employs TRBV29-1 and TRBJ2-7, with D perhaps matching TRBD1 (5 bases). This CDR3 region has 15 residues. CDR1 is SQVTM and CDR2 is ANQGSEA in the germline V gene. The ends were cut back, 4 bases at V and 2 bases at J, with 18 bases in the middle. The CDR3 nucleotides read TGCAGCGTTGTAGGAACTGGGAAGGGGACCTACGAGCAGTACTTC. Translation: CSVVGTGKGTYEQYF.

This clonotype has more than one count but fewer than ten. J is TRBJ2-3 and V is TRBV11-2; 10 bases match TRBD2. Germline CDR1 and CDR2: SGHAT and FQNNGV. V shed 3 bases, J shed 8 bases, and the junction held 8 bases outside the gene matches. The CDR3 is made up of 15 amino acids. As DNA, the CDR3 is TGTGCCAGCAGCTTTTCGGGAAAGCGGGAGGGTACGCAGTATTTT. Its translation: CASSFSGKREGTQYF.

A remark on this clonotype: This could be a read error, since a much larger clone is one nucleotide away. This chain connects TRBV5-6 to TRBJ2-5; D uncertain. The better agreement between TRBJ2-7 and the DNA end casts doubt on the J call. The germline V gene encodes CDR1 SGHDT and CDR2 YYEEEE. The CDR3 contains 14 residues. For the CDR3, the DNA is TGTGCCAGCAGCCACATACTTAGGGCCTACGAGCAGTACTTC. Amino acids: CASSHILRAYEQYF.

To note about this clonotype: The DNA is omitted, as the CDR3 cannot be located on it reliably, and the CDR3 follows TCRdb's listing. The chain links TRBV12-3 or TRBV12-4 to TRBJ1-6; TRBD1 reflects the table's D call only, with no check against the DNA. The length of the CDR3 is 16 amino acids, counting both ends. The CDR3: CASSFGRGAKISPPHF.

This clonotype was counted a few times. V and J are TRBV12-3 or TRBV12-4 and TRBJ2-6; no clear D gene. CDR3 length: 20 residues. Trimming stripped 1 base from V and 5 bases from J, with 24 bases between. CDR3 loop: CASSLGIPKFYEVWANVLTF. As DNA, the CDR3 is TGTGCCAGCAGTTTAGGCATTCCGAAATTCTATGAGGTATGGGCCAACGTCCTGACTTTC.

A few counts support this clonotype. V and J are TRBV20-1 and TRBJ1-1; D gene uncertain. The CDR3 consists of 13 residues. Trimming cost V 7 bases and J 1 base, with 13 bases left between them. The germline gives CDR1 DFQATT, CDR2 SNEGSKA (reference sequence). This CDR3 is CSVVTPGNTEAFF. CDR3 nucleotides: TGCAGTGTTGTAACGCCAGGGAACACTGAAGCTTTCTTT.

This clonotype was recorded many times. The rearrangement uses TRBV29-1 and TRBJ2-1, with 8 bases identical to TRBD2. The CDR3 contains 12 residues. CDR1 SQVTM and CDR2 ANQGSEA come from the germline V gene. With 7 bases clipped from V and 9 bases from J, the junction kept 8 bases outside the gene matches. In nucleotides, the CDR3 is TGCAGCGCCTTACGGGAGGGCGGTGAGCAGTTCTTC. Its protein product is CSALREGGEQFF.

J is TRBJ2-2 and V is TRBV6-1; a possible D gene is TRBD2 (5 bases). The V gene lost 6 bases and the J gene lost 1 base, with 18 bases spanning the gap. Germline lookup yields CDR1 MNHNS and CDR2 SASEGT. This CDR3 has 17 residues. DNA for the CDR3: TGTGCCAGCAGCGGACGTCCGGGCGGGCTGAACACCGGGGAGCTGTTTTTT. Protein: CASSGRPGGLNTGELFF.

As for this clonotype: A much more abundant neighbour one base away suggests this may be a read error. The genes are TRBV7-8 and TRBJ2-1, with 12 positions matching TRBD2. The J call is in doubt because the DNA end fits TRBJ2-7 better. Germline V lookup: CDR1 SGHVS, CDR2 FQNEAQ. The CDR3 has 19 residues. The CDR3 region has the DNA TGTGCCAGCAGCTTAGCCGAGACTAGCGGGAGTCTCTCCTACAATGAGCAGTACTTC. This encodes CASSLAETSGSLSYNEQYF.

A remark on this clonotype: One junction end does not reproduce the germline sequence, and a read error may be involved. V and J are TRBV20-1 and TRBJ2-1, with a tentative D call TRBD2 (6 bases). CDR3 size: 14 residues. Germline values: CDR1 DFQATT, CDR2 SNEGSKA (reference sequence). The CDR3 region has the DNA TGCAGTGCCAAGGAGGATAGCGGATACAATGAGCGGTTCTTC. Amino acid sequence: CSAKEDSGYNERFF.

This clonotype came up many times. The chain is built from TRBV11-2 and TRBJ2-3, with D perhaps matching TRBD1 (6 bases). Trimming shortened V by 5 bases and J by 2 bases, and 8 bases separated the two germline ends. Germline V gene lookup returns CDR1 SGHAT and CDR2 FQNNGV. The CDR3 covers 13 residues. The CDR3 here is CASSRDNTDTQYF. The CDR3 bases are TGTGCCAGCAGCCGGGACAACACAGATACGCAGTATTTT.

Comment on this clonotype: This may arise from a read error, as a much more abundant clone is one base away. The J gene is TRBJ2-7, the V gene TRBV12-3 or TRBV12-4; D is perhaps TRBD1 (6 bases). There are 14 residues in the CDR3. V lost 3 bases, J lost 0 bases, and 9 bases lay in between. CDR3 sequence: CASSFDRPSYEQYF. CDR3 bases: TGTGCCAGCAGTTTTGACAGGCCCTCCTACGAGCAGTACTTC.